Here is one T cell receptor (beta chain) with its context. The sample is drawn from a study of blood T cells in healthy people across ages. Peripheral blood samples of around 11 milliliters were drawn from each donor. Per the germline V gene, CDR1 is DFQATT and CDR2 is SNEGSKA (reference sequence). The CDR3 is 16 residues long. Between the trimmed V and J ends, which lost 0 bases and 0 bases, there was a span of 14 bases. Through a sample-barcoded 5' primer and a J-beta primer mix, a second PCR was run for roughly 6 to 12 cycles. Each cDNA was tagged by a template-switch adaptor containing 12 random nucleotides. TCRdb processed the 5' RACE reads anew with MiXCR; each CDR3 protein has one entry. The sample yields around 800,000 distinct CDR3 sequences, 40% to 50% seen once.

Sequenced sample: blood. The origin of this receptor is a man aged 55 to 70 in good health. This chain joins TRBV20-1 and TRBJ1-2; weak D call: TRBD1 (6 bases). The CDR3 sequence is CSARDQDRNSNYGYTF. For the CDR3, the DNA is TGCAGTGCTAGAGATCAGGACAGAAACTCTAACTATGGCTACACCTTC.